In this sample, the clone carrying this T cell receptor (beta chain) turned up a few times. Its antigen is unidentified. Germline CDR1 reads SEHNR; CDR2 reads FQNEAQ (reference sequence). The trim removed 3 bases at V and 3 bases at J, leaving 12 bases unmatched. The CDR3 extends over 17 amino acids. From the reads, TCRdb called clonotypes with MiXCR, one entry per CDR3 protein. The sample contains approximately 260,000 distinct CDR3 sequences, approximately 15% of which appear only once. The sample is drawn from a study of T cell repertoires in cytomegalovirus infection. Points from the study as a whole: HLA-C-restricted TCR beta clonotypes specific for CMV led the ex vivo response.

V and J are TRBV7-9 and TRBJ2-3, with 7 bases aligning to TRBD1. Material: CD8+ T cells from PBMCs. The source is a human donor in good health (CMV status not recorded). Some clones in this sample may be carry-over from other donors' samples. DNA for the CDR3: TGTGCCAGCAGCTTGACAACAGGGGATGGAAGAACAGATACGCAGTATTTT. Its translation is CASSLTTGDGRTDTQYF. Full variable domain (missing parts from reference TRBV7-9 and TRBJ2-3): DTGVSQNPRHKITKRGQNVTFRCDPISEHNRLYWYRQTLGQGPEFLTYFQNEAQLEKSRLLSDRFSAERPKGSFSTLEIQRTEQGDSAMYLCASSLTTGDGRTDTQYFGPGTRLTVL.